This TCR beta chain appears in the sequencing data of a study of T cells in Graves' hyperthyroidism and ophthalmopathy. There are many counts of this clonotype. Its antigen remains unknown. Fresh peripheral blood, about 9.6 ml, yielded the PBMCs. Whole-study findings and limits: Progression to ophthalmopathy was predicted a median of 6.5 months early. Among clonotypes expanded in thyroid above 0.001, most were also found in blood.

The V end was cut by 7 bases, the J end by 6 bases, with 8 bases between. The CDR3 consists of 11 residues. Regions amplified from RNA transcripts were the TCR beta CDR3 regions. First-round RT-PCR targeting the TCR CDR3 was performed with the HTBI primer set. One entry per CDR3 protein results from TCRdb running MiXCR on the multiplex PCR reads. The repertoire holds roughly 700,000 distinct CDR3 sequences, 12% to 15% seen once, with more than 8.5% in the top ten. The V gene is TRBV12-3 or TRBV12-4, the J gene TRBJ2-3; D call uncertain. The sequenced sample was blood. This TCR was recovered from a woman younger than 30 with Graves' hyperthyroidism. CDR3 sequence: CASTHSDTQYF. CDR3 in DNA: TGTGCCAGCACCCATTCTGATACGCAGTATTTT.